These 7 T cell receptor beta chains originate from one sample sequenced in a study of Graves' ophthalmopathy and Graves' hyperthyroidism. The study amplified TCR beta CDR3 regions using RNA transcripts. A first-round RT-PCR used HTBI primers, followed by a second-round multiplex PCR. TCRdb itself ran the multiplex PCR reads through MiXCR, one entry per CDR3 protein. The table includes about 370,000 distinct CDR3 sequences, about 18% detected once. The sample consisted of peripheral blood. The receptors were sampled from an adult woman with stable Graves' hyperthyroidism.

The sample holds one count of this clonotype. CDR3: CATSETRYQPQHF. The CDR3 DNA follows: TGTGCCACCAGTGAGACAAGATATCAGCCCCAGCATTTT. The chain couples TRBV24-1 to TRBJ1-5; no clear D. In germline, CDR1 is KGHDR, CDR2 SFDVKD. This CDR3 spans 13 amino acids. V was clipped by 4 bases and J by 5 bases, with 8 bases between them.

This clonotype has at least ten counts. This sequence joins TRBV27 and TRBJ2-5, with D possibly being TRBD1 or TRBD2 (7 bases each). This CDR3 comprises 17 residues. Germline values: CDR1 MNHEY, CDR2 SMNVEV (reference sequence). Between the trimmed V and J ends, which lost 5 bases and 4 bases, there was a span of 23 bases. The CDR3 loop is CASSLYPGGAPVETQYF. The CDR3 DNA sequence: TGTGCCAGCAGTCTCTACCCAGGGGGGGCGCCTGTAGAGACCCAGTACTTC.

This clonotype was counted at least ten times. The chain recombines TRBV6-2 or TRBV6-3 with TRBJ1-2, with 8 positions matching TRBD1. The CDR3 has 14 residues. CDR1 is MNHEY, CDR2 SVGEGT, per germline. Losses at the gene ends were 5 bases for V and 8 bases for J; bases not matched to a gene: 10. The CDR3 is CASSGPGQDLGYTF. CDR3 DNA sequence: TGTGCCAGCAGTGGACCGGGACAGGATTTAGGCTACACCTTC.

The sample holds many counts of this clonotype. The rearrangement uses TRBV15 and TRBJ2-7, with a tentative D call TRBD1 (5 bases). The germline CDR1 and CDR2 sequences are LNHNV and YYDKDF (reference sequence). The CDR3 extends over 17 amino acids. V lost 3 bases, J lost 5 bases, and 23 bases lay in between. CDR3 bases: TGTGCCACCAGCAGCTTAAAGGGGTTTCGGTCCAGTGACGAGCAGTACTTC. Residues: CATSSLKGFRSSDEQYF.

This clonotype was seen at least ten times. J is TRBJ2-2 and V is TRBV7-8, with a tentative D call TRBD1 (5 bases). The CDR3 is made up of 14 amino acids. Per the germline V gene, CDR1 is SGHVS and CDR2 is FQNEAQ. The ends were cut back, 4 bases at V and 6 bases at J, with 12 bases in the middle. CDR3 protein: CASSSVRGPGELFF. The CDR3 coding sequence is TGTGCCAGCAGCTCAGTTAGGGGTCCCGGGGAGCTGTTTTTT.

This clonotype was recorded many times. The chain couples TRBV7-2 to TRBJ1-5, with 7 bases identical to TRBD1. The CDR3 extends over 13 amino acids. Germline V gives CDR1 SGHTA, CDR2 FQGNSA. V shed 8 bases, J shed 3 bases, and the junction held 4 bases outside the gene matches. The CDR3 sequence: CASQGQPNQPQHF. For the CDR3, the DNA is TGTGCCAGCCAGGGACAGCCCAATCAGCCCCAGCATTTT.

This clonotype was detected many times. V usage is TRBV7-2 and J usage is TRBJ2-7, with D possibly being TRBD1 or TRBD2 (5 bases each). V was pared by 5 bases and J by 1 base, with 18 bases between. The germline V gene encodes CDR1 SGHTA and CDR2 FQGNSA. The CDR3 is made up of 16 amino acids. CDR3 sequence reads: CASSPYSGRRSYEQYF. The CDR3 nucleotides are TGTGCCAGCAGCCCTTACTCAGGGAGACGATCCTACGAGCAGTACTTC.